The TCR beta chain under discussion was sequenced for a study of post-analysis software for immune sequencing data. General study points: There was significantly lower normalized Chao1 diversity in multiple sclerosis patients than in controls.

As concerns this clonotype: Its matching antigen is unknown.

Included in the TCR beta cDNA libraries were unique molecular identifiers. Yield was roughly 0.5 million cDNA molecules from roughly 0.93 to 9.6 million T cells. One entry per CDR3 protein results from TCRdb running MiXCR on the PCR reads. The sample lists 400,000 to 500,000 distinct CDR3 sequences; 35% to 45% were seen once. This TCR came from a girl aged 2 to 10 with multiple sclerosis. The specimen was blood.

CDR3 amino acids: CSATDSINSPLHF. CDR3 bases: TGCAGTGCCACGGACAGCATAAATTCACCCCTCCACTTT. This chain uses TRBV20-1 with TRBJ1-6; D may be TRBD1 (6 bases). Germline CDR1 reads DFQATT; CDR2 reads SNEGSKA (reference sequence). This CDR3 region has 13 residues. Deletions cut 6 bases from V and 7 bases from J, with 13 bases between.